Sequencing of this T cell receptor beta chain was carried out in a study of blood T cells in healthy people across ages. This CDR3 has 12 residues. Deletions cut 3 bases from V and 4 bases from J, with 10 bases between. Germline CDR1 DFQATT, CDR2 SNEGSKA (reference sequence). A sample-barcoded 5' primer and a J-beta primer mix were used in a second PCR of about 6 to 12 cycles. The template-switch adaptor was a 5' adaptor with 12 random nucleotides. It tagged each cDNA molecule. TCRdb re-called the 5' RACE reads with MiXCR, one entry per CDR3 protein. The sample lists roughly 800,000 distinct CDR3 sequences, more than 45% seen once, with about 20% in the top ten. The draw of peripheral blood yielded about 9.4 milliliters from each donor.

The receptor was derived from a man in his thirties or forties in good health. The sample comprised blood. The chain is built from TRBV20-1 and TRBJ2-7; D gene unclear. CDR3 loop: CSASSDLYEQYF. The CDR3 DNA sequence: TGCAGTGCTAGTTCGGACCTTTACGAGCAGTACTTC.